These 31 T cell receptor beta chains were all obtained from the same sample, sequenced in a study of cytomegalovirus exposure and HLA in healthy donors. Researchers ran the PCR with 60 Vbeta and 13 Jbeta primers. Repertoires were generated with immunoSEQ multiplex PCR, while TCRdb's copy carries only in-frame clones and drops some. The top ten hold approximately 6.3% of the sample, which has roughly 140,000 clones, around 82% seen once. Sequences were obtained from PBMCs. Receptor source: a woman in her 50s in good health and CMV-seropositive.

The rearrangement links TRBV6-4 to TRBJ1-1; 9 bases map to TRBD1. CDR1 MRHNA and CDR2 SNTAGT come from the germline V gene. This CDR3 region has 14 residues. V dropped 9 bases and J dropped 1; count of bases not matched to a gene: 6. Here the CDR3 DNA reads TGTGCCAGGACGACAGGGGGATCGAACACTGAAGCTTTCTTT. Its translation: CARTTGGSNTEAFF.

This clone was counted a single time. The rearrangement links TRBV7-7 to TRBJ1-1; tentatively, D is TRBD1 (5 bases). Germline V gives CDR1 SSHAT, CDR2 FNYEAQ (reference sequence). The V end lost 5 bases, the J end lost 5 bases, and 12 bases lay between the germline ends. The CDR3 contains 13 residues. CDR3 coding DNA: TGTGCCAGCAGCCTCGGGGAGGGGACTGAAGCTTTCTTT. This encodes CASSLGEGTEAFF.

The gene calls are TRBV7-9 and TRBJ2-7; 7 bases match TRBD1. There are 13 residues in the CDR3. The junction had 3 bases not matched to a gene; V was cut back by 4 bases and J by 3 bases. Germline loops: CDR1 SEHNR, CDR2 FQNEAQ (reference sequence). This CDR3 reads CASSSSGGYEQYF. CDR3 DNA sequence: TGTGCCAGCAGCTCCTCAGGGGGCTACGAGCAGTACTTC.

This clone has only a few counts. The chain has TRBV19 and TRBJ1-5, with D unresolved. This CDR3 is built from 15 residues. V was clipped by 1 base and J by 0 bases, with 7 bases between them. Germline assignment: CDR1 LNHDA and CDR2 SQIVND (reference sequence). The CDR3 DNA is TGTGCCAGTAGTATAGTGGGCCATAGCAATCAGCCCCAGCATTTT. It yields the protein CASSIVGHSNQPQHF.

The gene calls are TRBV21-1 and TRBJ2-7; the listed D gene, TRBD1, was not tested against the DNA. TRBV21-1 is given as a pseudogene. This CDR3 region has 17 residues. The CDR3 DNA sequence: TGTGCCAGCAACCCCCGGGACAGGGCGTTTACACACTACGAGCAGTACTTC. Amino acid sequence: CASNPRDRAFTHYEQYF.

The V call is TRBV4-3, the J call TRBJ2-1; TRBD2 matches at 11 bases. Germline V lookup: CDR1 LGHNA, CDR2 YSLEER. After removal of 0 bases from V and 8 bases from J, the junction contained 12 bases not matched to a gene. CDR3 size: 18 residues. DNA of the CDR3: TGCGCCAGCAGCCAAGAATACGCCCTAGCGGGGGGACGGGATGAGCAGTTCTTC. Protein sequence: CASSQEYALAGGRDEQFF.

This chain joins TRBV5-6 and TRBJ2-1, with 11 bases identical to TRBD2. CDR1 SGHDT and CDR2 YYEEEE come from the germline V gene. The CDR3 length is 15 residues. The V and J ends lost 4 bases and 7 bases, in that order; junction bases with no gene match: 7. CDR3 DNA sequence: TGTGCCAGCAGCCGCATAATAGCGGGGGGGAATGAGCAGTTCTTC. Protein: CASSRIIAGGNEQFF.

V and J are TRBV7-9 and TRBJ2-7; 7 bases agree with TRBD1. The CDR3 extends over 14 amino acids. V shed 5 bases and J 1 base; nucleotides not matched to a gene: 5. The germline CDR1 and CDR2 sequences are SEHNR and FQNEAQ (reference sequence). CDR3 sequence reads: CASSLRDRSYEQYF. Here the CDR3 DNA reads TGTGCCAGCAGCCTACGGGACAGATCCTACGAGCAGTACTTC.

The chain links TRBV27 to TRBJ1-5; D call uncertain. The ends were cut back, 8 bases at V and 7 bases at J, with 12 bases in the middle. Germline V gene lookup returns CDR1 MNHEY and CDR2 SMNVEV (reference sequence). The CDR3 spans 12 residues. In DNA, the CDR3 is TGTGCCAGCGGGCCAAGTGTACAGCCCCAGCATTTT. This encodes CASGPSVQPQHF.

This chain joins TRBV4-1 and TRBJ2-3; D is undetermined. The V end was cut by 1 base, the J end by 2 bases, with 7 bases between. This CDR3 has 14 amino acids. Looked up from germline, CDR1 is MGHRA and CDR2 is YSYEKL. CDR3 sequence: CASSQARPTDTQYF. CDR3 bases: TGCGCCAGCAGCCAAGCGCGGCCCACAGATACGCAGTATTTT.

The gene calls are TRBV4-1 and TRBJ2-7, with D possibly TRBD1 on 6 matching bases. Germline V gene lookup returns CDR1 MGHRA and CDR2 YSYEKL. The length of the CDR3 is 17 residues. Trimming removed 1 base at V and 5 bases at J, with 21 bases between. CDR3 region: CASSQAQKPGAKDEQYF. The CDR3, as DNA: TGCGCCAGCAGCCAAGCCCAAAAGCCAGGGGCGAAAGACGAGCAGTACTTC.

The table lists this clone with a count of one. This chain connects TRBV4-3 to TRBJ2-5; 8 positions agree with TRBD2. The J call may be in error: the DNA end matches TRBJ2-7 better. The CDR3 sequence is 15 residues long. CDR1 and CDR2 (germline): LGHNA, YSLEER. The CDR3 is CASSQERGETDEQYF. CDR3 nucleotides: TGCGCCAGCAGCCAAGAGCGGGGGGAAACGGACGAGCAGTACTTC.

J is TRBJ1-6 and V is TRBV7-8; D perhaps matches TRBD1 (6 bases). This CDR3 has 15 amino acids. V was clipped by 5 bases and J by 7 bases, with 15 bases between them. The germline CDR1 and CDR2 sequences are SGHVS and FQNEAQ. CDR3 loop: CASSLQGLGNSPLHF. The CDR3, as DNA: TGTGCCAGCAGCCTACAGGGTCTGGGAAATTCACCCCTCCACTTT.

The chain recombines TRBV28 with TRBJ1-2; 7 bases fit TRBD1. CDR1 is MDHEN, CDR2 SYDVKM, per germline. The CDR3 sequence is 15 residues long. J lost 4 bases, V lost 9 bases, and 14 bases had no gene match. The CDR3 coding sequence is TGTGCCAGTCAGACTACAGGGGATGGTCTCTATGGCTACACCTTC. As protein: CASQTTGDGLYGYTF.

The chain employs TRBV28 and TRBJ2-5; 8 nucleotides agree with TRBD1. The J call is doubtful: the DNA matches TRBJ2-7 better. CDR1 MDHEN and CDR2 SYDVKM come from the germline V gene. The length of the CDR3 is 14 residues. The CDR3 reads CASSYAGGWDEQYF. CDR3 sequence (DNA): TGTGCCAGCAGTTACGCAGGGGGCTGGGACGAGCAGTACTTC.

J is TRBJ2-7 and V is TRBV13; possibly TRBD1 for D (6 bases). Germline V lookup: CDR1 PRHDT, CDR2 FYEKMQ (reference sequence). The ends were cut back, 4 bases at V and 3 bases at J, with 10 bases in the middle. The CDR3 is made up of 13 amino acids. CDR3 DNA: TGTGCCAGCAGCTCGACGGACAGCTACGAGCAGTACTTC. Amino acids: CASSSTDSYEQYF. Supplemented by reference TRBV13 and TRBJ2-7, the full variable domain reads AAGVIQSPRHLIKEKRETATLKCYPIPRHDTVYWYQQGPGQDPQFLISFYEKMQSDKGSIPDRFSAQQFSDYHSELNMSSLELGDSALYFCASSSTDSYEQYFGPGTRLTVT.

The CDR3 reads CASSSASGGSYEQYF. DNA for the CDR3: TGTGCCAGTAGTTCTGCCTCAGGGGGCTCCTACGAGCAGTACTTC. The gene calls are TRBV19 and TRBJ2-7, with 7 positions matching TRBD1. J gave up 0 bases and V 5 bases, and 7 bases lay outside the gene matches. The CDR3 runs 15 residues. CDR1 and CDR2 from the germline V gene are LNHDA and SQIVND (reference sequence).

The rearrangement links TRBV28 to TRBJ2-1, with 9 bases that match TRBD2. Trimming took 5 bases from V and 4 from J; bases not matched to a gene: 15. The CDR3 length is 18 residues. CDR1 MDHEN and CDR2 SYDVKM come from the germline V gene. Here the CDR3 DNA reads TGTGCCAGCAGTCTACCACGCCCTTCTAGCGGGGTATACAATGAGCAGTTCTTC. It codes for CASSLPRPSSGVYNEQFF.

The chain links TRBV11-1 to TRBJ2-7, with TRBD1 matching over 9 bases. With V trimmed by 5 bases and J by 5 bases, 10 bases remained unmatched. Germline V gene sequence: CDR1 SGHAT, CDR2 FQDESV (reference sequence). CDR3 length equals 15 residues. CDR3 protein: CASSQGGTGKHEQYF. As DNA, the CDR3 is TGTGCCAGCAGCCAAGGCGGGACAGGGAAACACGAGCAGTACTTC.

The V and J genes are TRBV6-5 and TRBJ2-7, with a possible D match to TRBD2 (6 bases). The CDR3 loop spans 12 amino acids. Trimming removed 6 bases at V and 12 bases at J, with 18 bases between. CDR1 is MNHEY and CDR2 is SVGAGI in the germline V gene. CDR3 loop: CASSLTAGSLYF. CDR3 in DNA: TGTGCCAGCAGCCTGACCGCGGGGTCCCTGTACTTC.

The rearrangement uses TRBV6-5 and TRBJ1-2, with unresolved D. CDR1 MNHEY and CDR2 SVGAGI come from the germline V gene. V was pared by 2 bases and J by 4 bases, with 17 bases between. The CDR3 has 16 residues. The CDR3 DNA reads TGTGCCAGCAGTTACCTCCGACAAGGCTCTGGCTATGGCTACACCTTC. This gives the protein CASSYLRQGSGYGYTF.

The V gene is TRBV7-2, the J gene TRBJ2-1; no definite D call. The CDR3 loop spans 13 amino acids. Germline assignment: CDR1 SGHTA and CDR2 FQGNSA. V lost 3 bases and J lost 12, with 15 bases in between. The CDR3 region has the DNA TGTGCCAGCAGCTTGGAAGTAACACGGAGGCAGTTCTTC. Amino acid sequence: CASSLEVTRRQFF.

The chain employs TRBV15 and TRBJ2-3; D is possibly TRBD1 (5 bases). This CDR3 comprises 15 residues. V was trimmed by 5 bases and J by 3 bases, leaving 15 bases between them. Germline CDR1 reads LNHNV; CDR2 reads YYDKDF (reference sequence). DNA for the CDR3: TGTGCCACCAGCTCACGGTGGGCAGGGACAGATACGCAGTATTTT. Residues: CATSSRWAGTDTQYF. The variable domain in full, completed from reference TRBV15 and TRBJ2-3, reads DAMVIQNPRYQVTQFGKPVTLSCSQTLNHNVMYWYQQKSSQAPKLLFHYYDKDFNNEADTPDNFQSRRPNTSFCFLDIRSPGLGDTAMYLCATSSRWAGTDTQYFGPGTRLTVL.

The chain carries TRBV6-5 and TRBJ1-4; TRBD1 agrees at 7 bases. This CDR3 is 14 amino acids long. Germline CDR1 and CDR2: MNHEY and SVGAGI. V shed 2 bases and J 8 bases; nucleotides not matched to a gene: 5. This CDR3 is CASSYRGRREKLFF. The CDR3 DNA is TGTGCCAGCAGTTACAGGGGGCGACGGGAAAAACTGTTTTTT.

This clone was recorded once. This CDR3 reads CASSLGGGGTEAFF. Here the CDR3 DNA reads TGTGCCAGCAGCTTAGGCGGGGGTGGAACTGAAGCTTTCTTT. The chain carries TRBV7-6 and TRBJ1-1, with D possibly matching TRBD1 (5 bases). Germline-derived CDR1 and CDR2 are SGHVS and FNYEAQ. V lost 1 base and J 5 bases, leaving 11 bases between the germline ends. CDR3 length: 14 residues.

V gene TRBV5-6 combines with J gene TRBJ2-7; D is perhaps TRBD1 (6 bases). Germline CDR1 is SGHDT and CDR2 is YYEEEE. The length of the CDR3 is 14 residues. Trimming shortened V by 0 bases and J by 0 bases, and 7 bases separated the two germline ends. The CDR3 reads CASSLGTASYEQYF. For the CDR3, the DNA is TGTGCCAGCAGCTTGGGGACAGCCTCCTACGAGCAGTACTTC.

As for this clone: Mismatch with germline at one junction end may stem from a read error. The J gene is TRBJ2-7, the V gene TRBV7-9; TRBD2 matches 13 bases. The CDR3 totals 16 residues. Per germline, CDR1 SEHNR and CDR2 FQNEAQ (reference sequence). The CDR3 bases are TGTTCCAGCAGCGTGACTAGCGGGGGGTGGTCCTACGAGCAGTACTTC. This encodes CSSSVTSGGWSYEQYF.

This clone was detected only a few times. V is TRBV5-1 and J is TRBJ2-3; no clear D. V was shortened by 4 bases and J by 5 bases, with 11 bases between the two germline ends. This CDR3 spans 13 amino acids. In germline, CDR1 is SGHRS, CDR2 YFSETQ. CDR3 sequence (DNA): TGCGCCAGCAGCCTTAGCCAGATAGATACGCAGTATTTT. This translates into CASSLSQIDTQYF.

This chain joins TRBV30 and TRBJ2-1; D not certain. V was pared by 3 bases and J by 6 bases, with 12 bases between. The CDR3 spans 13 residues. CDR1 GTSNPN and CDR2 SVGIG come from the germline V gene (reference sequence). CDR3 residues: CAWSEPGSNEQFF. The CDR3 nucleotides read TGTGCCTGGAGCGAGCCCGGTTCCAATGAGCAGTTCTTC. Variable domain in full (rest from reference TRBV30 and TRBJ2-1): SQTIHQWPATLVQPVGSPLSLECTVEGTSNPNLYWYRQAAGRGLQLLFYSVGIGQISSEVPQNLSASRPQDRQFILSSKKLLLSDSGFYLCAWSEPGSNEQFFGPGTRLTVL.

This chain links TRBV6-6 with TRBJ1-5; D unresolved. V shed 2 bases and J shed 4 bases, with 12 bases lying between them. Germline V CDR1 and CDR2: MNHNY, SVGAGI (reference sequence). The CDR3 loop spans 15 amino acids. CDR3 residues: CASSYLSGGNQPQHF. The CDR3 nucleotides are TGTGCCAGCAGTTACCTCTCGGGAGGAAATCAGCCCCAGCATTTT.

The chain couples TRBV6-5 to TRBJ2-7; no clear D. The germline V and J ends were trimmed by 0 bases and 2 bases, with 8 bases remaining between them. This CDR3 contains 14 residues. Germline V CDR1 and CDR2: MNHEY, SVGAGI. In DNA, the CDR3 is TGTGCCAGCAGTTACTCGACCAGGACCTACGAGCAGTACTTC. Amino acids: CASSYSTRTYEQYF.